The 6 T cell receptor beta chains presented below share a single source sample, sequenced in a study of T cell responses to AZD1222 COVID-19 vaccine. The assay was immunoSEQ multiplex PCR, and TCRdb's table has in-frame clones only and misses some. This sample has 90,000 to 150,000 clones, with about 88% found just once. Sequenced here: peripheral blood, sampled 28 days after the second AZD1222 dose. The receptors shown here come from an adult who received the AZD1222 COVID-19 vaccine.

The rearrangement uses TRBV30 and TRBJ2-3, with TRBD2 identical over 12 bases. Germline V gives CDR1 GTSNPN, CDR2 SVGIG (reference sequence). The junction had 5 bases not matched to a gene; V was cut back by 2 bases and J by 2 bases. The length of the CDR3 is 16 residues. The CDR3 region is CAWSKTSGGFTDTQYF. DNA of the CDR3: TGTGCCTGGAGTAAGACTAGCGGGGGCTTCACAGATACGCAGTATTTT.

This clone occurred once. The CDR3 sequence is CASSQGLAGVAKNIQYF. The CDR3 DNA follows: TGTGCCAGCAGCCAGGGACTAGCGGGAGTCGCCAAAAACATTCAGTACTTC. The chain employs TRBV3-1 (or the pseudogene TRBV3-2) and TRBJ2-4; 14 nucleotides agree with TRBD2. The V segment lost 3 bases and the J segment 1 base; nucleotides outside the gene matches: 2. The CDR3 loop spans 17 amino acids. CDR1 is LGHDT, CDR2 YNNKEL, per germline (reference sequence).

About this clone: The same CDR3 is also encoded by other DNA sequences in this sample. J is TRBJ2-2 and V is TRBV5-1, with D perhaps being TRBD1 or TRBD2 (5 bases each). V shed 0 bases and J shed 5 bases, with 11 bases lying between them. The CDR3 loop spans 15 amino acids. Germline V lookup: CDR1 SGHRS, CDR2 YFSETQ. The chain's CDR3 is CASSLEGTDTGELFF. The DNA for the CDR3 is TGCGCCAGCAGCTTGGAGGGGACGGATACCGGGGAGCTGTTTTTT. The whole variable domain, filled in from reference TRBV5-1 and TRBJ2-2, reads KAGVTQTPRYLIKTRGQQVTLSCSPISGHRSVSWYQQTPGQGLQFLFEYFSETQRNKGNFPGRFSGRQFSNSRSEMNVSTLELGDSALYLCASSLEGTDTGELFFGEGSRLTVL.

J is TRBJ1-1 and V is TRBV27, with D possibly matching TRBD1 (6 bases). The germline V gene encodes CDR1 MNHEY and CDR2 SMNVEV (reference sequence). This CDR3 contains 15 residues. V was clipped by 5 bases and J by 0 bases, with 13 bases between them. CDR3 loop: CASSTTRTVNTEAFF. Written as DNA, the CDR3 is TGTGCCAGCAGTACAACTCGGACAGTGAACACTGAAGCTTTCTTT.

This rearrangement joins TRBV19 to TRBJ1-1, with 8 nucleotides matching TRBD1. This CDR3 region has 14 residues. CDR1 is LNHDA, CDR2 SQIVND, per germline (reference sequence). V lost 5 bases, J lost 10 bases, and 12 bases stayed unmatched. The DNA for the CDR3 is TGTGCCAGTAGTCGACTCCAGGGGGCAGTTGGAGCTTTCTTT. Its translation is CASSRLQGAVGAFF.

The CDR3 loop reads CASSQDVGGGPWETQYF. The CDR3 nucleotides are TGCGCCAGCAGCCAAGATGTAGGGGGAGGGCCCTGGGAGACCCAGTACTTC. The rearrangement links TRBV4-1 to TRBJ2-5; tentatively, D is TRBD2 (7 bases). Germline CDR1 and CDR2: MGHRA and YSYEKL. Trimming took off 0 bases at V and 5 bases at J, with 19 bases between the two ends. This CDR3 region has 17 residues.